The clone carrying this T cell receptor beta chain has more than one count but fewer than ten. Antigen: not known. Data came from immunoSEQ multiplex PCR; TCRdb stores just in-frame clones and leaves some out. The table shows nearly 750,000 clones, with over 60% occurring only once. CDR3 length equals 15 residues. The V end lost 4 bases, the J end lost 6 bases, and 19 bases lay between the germline ends. The germline gives CDR1 SGHVS, CDR2 FQNEAQ. The sample is drawn from a study of shared clonotypes between healthy human individuals. Study as a whole: Used for every donor were three CD4 naive, three CD4 memory, two CD8 naive and one CD8 memory plate. Notes on the study in general: Despite large depth, rarefaction showed incomplete sorted-subset sequencing.

Healthy adults negative for HIV, lacking recent acute infections or vaccinations, served as donors. Negatively enriched CD4+ T cells were divided by CD45RA into naive and memory. The TCR was taken from a woman in her 30s in good health. The sequenced sample was memory CD4+ T cells sorted from blood. Indicated subset: CD45RA-negative fraction. This chain connects TRBV7-8 to TRBJ2-7, with D possibly TRBD1 on 6 matching bases. CDR3 DNA: TGTGCCAGCAGCTACACGCAGGGGACCTGGGGCGAGCAGTACTTC. Protein product: CASSYTQGTWGEQYF.